This TCR beta chain was sequenced for a study of blood T cells in healthy people across ages. Study-level findings and limits: Observed TCR beta diversity per million T cells went down as age went up. This fall followed a roughly linear course with age.

With respect to this clonotype: The antigen is undetermined.

Alongside a J-beta primer mix, a sample-barcoded 5' primer served in a second PCR lasting 7 to 11 cycles. MiXCR, run by TCRdb on the 5' RACE reads, gives a single entry per CDR3 protein. The sample carries approximately 1.5 million distinct CDR3 sequences, almost 35% recorded once. Sample: blood. This clonotype was sampled from a woman in her thirties in good health.

The CDR3 is CASSPPRPSSGAQYF. In DNA form, the CDR3 reads TGTGCCAGCTCACCTCCCCGGCCATCTAGCGGTGCGCAGTATTTT. This chain connects TRBV18 to TRBJ2-3; 7 bases line up with TRBD2. CDR3 length: 15 residues. Losses at the gene ends were 3 bases for V and 10 bases for J; bases not matched to a gene: 13. Germline V CDR1 and CDR2: KGHSH, LQKENI. Complete variable domain (other parts from reference TRBV18 and TRBJ2-3): NAGVMQNPRHLVRRRGQEARLRCSPMKGHSHVYWYRQLPEEGLKFMVYLQKENIIDESGMPKERFSAEFPKEGPSILRIQQVVRGDSAAYFCASSPPRPSSGAQYFGPGTRLTVL.